The 22 T cell receptor beta chains listed next were all sequenced from one sample in a study of low-dose radiotherapy and immunotherapy resistance in tumors. Covering alpha and beta chains, TRAV- and TRBV-specific primers were used for the first-strand cDNA. TCRs were put through roughly 19 PCR cycles of amplification with Phusion. A constant-region primer and the V-primer adapter served as the primer pair. TCRdb passed the reads through MiXCR, listing each CDR3 protein once. This repertoire shows several thousand distinct CDR3 sequences, around 63% found once; its top ten account for roughly 7%. The source is a human donor with advanced metastatic prostate, ovarian, gallbladder or colorectal cancer (not recorded which). This table probably holds off-target reads from a library built for another chain.

This chain joins TRBV29-1 and TRBJ2-3, with a weak D call TRBD2 (6 bases). This CDR3 region has 12 residues. Trimming pared 6 bases from V and 5 bases from J, leaving 12 bases between. Germline CDR1 and CDR2: SQVTM and ANQGSEA. The CDR3 nucleotides read TGCAGCGTCCCAGGAGGGCAAGATACGCAGTATTTT. Encoded protein: CSVPGGQDTQYF.

This chain joins TRBV5-1 and TRBJ2-2, with D perhaps being TRBD1 or TRBD2 (5 bases each). In germline, CDR1 is SGHRS, CDR2 YFSETQ. V lost 0 bases and J 4 bases, leaving 10 bases between the germline ends. There are 15 residues in the CDR3. The CDR3: CASSLVGGVTGELFF. CDR3 DNA sequence: TGCGCCAGCAGCTTGGTTGGGGGAGTCACCGGGGAGCTGTTTTTT.

The chain uses TRBV10-1 and TRBJ2-5, with D possibly called TRBD1 or TRBD2 (5 bases each). Germline values: CDR1 WNHNN, CDR2 SYGVQD (reference sequence). This CDR3 region has 16 residues. V lost 2 bases to trimming and J lost 3 bases, with 16 bases between them. The CDR3 sequence: CASSEVGALLEETQYF. CDR3 bases: TGCGCCAGCAGTGAGGTCGGGGCTCTATTGGAAGAGACCCAGTACTTC.

V and J are TRBV19 and TRBJ2-1, with D maybe TRBD1 (6 bases). CDR3 length: 15 residues. V was clipped by 6 bases and J by 0 bases, with 12 bases between them. Germline assignment: CDR1 LNHDA and CDR2 SQIVND (reference sequence). CDR3 amino acids: CASRADRSSYNEQFF. CDR3 DNA sequence: TGTGCCAGTAGGGCAGACAGGAGCTCCTACAATGAGCAGTTCTTC.

In nucleotides, the CDR3 is TGTGCCAGCAGCCCCGGGACAGGGGGCCTCTTTAGCAATCAGCCCCAGCATTTT. It yields the protein CASSPGTGGLFSNQPQHF. The gene calls are TRBV7-9 and TRBJ1-5, with 12 bases identical to TRBD1. V was clipped by 5 bases and J by 0 bases; unmatched bases: 8. The length of the CDR3 is 18 residues. The germline V gene encodes CDR1 SEHNR and CDR2 FQNEAQ (reference sequence).

CDR3 residues: CATRLGTPLSEQFF. The CDR3, as DNA: TGTGCCACCAGGCTGGGGACACCCCTGTCGGAGCAGTTCTTC. The V gene is TRBV10-3, the J gene TRBJ2-1; possibly TRBD1 for D (6 bases). CDR1 and CDR2 (germline): ENHRY, SYGVKD. V was shortened by 10 bases and J by 10 bases, with 23 bases between the two germline ends. The CDR3 runs to 14 residues.

The CDR3 nucleotides are TGTGCCAGCAGTCCCCTCGGCGGGGGGAGGCCCTACGAGCAGTACTTC. The encoded protein is CASSPLGGGRPYEQYF. This chain links TRBV28 with TRBJ2-7, with 8 bases identical to TRBD2. From germline, CDR1 is MDHEN and CDR2 SYDVKM. The CDR3 extends over 16 amino acids. The V segment lost 5 bases and the J segment 2 bases; nucleotides outside the gene matches: 11.

The chain combines TRBV5-1 with TRBJ2-7; D may correspond to TRBD1 or TRBD2 (6 bases each). V lost 0 bases to trimming and J lost 3 bases, with 25 bases between them. This CDR3 comprises 19 residues. In germline, CDR1 is SGHRS, CDR2 YFSETQ. The CDR3 DNA is TGCGCCAGCAGCTTGGGTCTAGTCTGGCGGGACACGACGCACTACGAGCAGTACTTC. This encodes CASSLGLVWRDTTHYEQYF.

The chain carries TRBV5-1 and TRBJ2-2, with 7 positions matching TRBD2. The CDR3 runs to 15 residues. Losses at the gene ends were 4 bases for V and 6 bases for J; bases not matched to a gene: 9. The V gene's germline CDR1 is SGHRS and CDR2 YFSETQ. CDR3 nucleotides: TGCGCCAGCAGCCCCCGGACCAGCGGGGCCGGGGAGCTGTTTTTT. It specifies CASSPRTSGAGELFF.

There are a few counts of this clonotype. The chain employs TRBV28 and TRBJ1-1; 10 bases match TRBD1. The CDR3 is 15 amino acids. Germline lookup yields CDR1 MDHEN and CDR2 SYDVKM. J gave up 5 bases and V 5 bases, and 8 bases lay outside the gene matches. The CDR3 here is CASSKRDRGRTEAFF. CDR3 nucleotides: TGTGCCAGCAGTAAGAGGGACAGGGGTAGGACTGAAGCTTTCTTT.

The genes are TRBV11-2 and TRBJ2-1; 7 bases agree with TRBD2. The V gene end was trimmed by 2 bases and the J gene end by 0 bases; junction bases not matched to a gene: 16. Germline loops: CDR1 SGHAT, CDR2 FQNNGV. This CDR3 is built from 20 residues. This CDR3 is CASSLSGGRGLRISYNEQFF. CDR3 DNA: TGTGCCAGCAGCTTAAGTGGCGGGAGAGGACTGAGAATCTCCTACAATGAGCAGTTCTTC.

In this sample, this clonotype turned up a few times. The chain couples TRBV5-1 to TRBJ2-5, with D possibly TRBD2 on 6 matching bases. CDR1 is SGHRS and CDR2 is YFSETQ in the germline V gene. V lost 4 bases and J 5 bases, leaving 27 bases between the germline ends. The CDR3 runs to 18 residues. The CDR3: CASSPDPVRLGVMETQYF. In nucleotides, the CDR3 is TGCGCCAGCAGCCCAGATCCCGTTAGACTAGGGGTTATGGAGACCCAGTACTTC.

This clonotype was observed a handful of times. This chain joins TRBV24-1 and TRBJ2-7, with D hard to call. The CDR3 contains 14 residues. The germline gives CDR1 KGHDR, CDR2 SFDVKD. Trimming pared 5 bases from V and 5 bases from J, leaving 15 bases between. CDR3 amino acids: CATSGQPGIDEQYF. CDR3 DNA: TGTGCCACCAGTGGCCAGCCCGGAATCGACGAGCAGTACTTC.

This clonotype has just one count. The gene calls are TRBV19 and TRBJ1-4; TRBD1 matches at 7 bases. This CDR3 is 14 amino acids long. The ends lost 3 bases at V and 8 bases at J; junction bases unmatched: 6. CDR1 is LNHDA, CDR2 SQIVND, per germline (reference sequence). CDR3 loop: CASSMRGLGEKLFF. The DNA for the CDR3 is TGTGCCAGTAGTATGAGGGGGCTGGGAGAAAAACTGTTTTTT.

This rearrangement joins TRBV13 to TRBJ1-1; TRBD1 matches 9 bases. The CDR3 is 16 residues long. In germline, CDR1 is PRHDT, CDR2 FYEKMQ (reference sequence). J was trimmed by 2 bases and V by 0 bases; bases with no gene match: 4. CDR3 DNA: TGTGCCAGCAGCTTAGGGGACAGGGGCTCAAACACTGAAGCTTTCTTT. It is translated as CASSLGDRGSNTEAFF.

The J gene is TRBJ1-2, the V gene TRBV18; D unclear. Germline CDR1 reads KGHSH; CDR2 reads LQKENI. This CDR3 contains 14 residues. Trimming cost V 1 base and J 6 bases, with 12 bases left between them. The CDR3 is CASSPLLGQHGYTF. In DNA form, the CDR3 reads TGTGCCAGCTCACCACTGCTAGGGCAGCATGGCTACACCTTC.

The J gene is TRBJ2-1, the V gene TRBV7-9; D unclear. V dropped 5 bases and J dropped 6 bases, with 8 bases sitting between them. The CDR3 sequence is 12 residues long. CDR1 is SEHNR and CDR2 is FQNEAQ in the germline V gene (reference sequence). Here the CDR3 reads CASSTLTNEQFF. CDR3 sequence (DNA): TGTGCCAGCAGCACCTTGACCAATGAGCAGTTCTTC.

The chain combines TRBV6-2 or TRBV6-3 with TRBJ2-7, with a tentative D call TRBD1 (6 bases). The V end lost 0 bases, the J end lost 2 bases, and 11 bases lay between the germline ends. From germline, CDR1 is MNHEY and CDR2 SVGEGT. The CDR3 has 15 residues. CDR3 protein: CASSYSQGLTYEQYF. CDR3 nucleotides: TGTGCCAGCAGTTACTCCCAGGGGTTAACCTACGAGCAGTACTTC.

The chain uses TRBV12-5 and TRBJ2-7; either TRBD1 or TRBD2 may supply D (6 bases each). The germline gives CDR1 LGHNT, CDR2 FRNRAP. V dropped 0 bases and J dropped 1 base, with 10 bases sitting between them. This CDR3 spans 15 amino acids. The CDR3 DNA follows: TGTGCTAGTGGTTTGGTGAGGAGGGGGTCCTACGAGCAGTACTTC. Translation gives CASGLVRRGSYEQYF.

This clonotype was counted between two and nine times. The chain combines TRBV6-2 or TRBV6-3 with TRBJ2-5, with a weak D call TRBD1 (6 bases). The CDR3 loop spans 15 amino acids. Trimming shortened V by 5 bases and J by 2 bases, and 15 bases separated the two germline ends. Germline V gene sequence: CDR1 MNHEY, CDR2 SVGEGT. CDR3 region: CASSSTGTPQETQYF. CDR3 sequence (DNA): TGTGCCAGCAGTAGCACCGGGACACCGCAAGAGACCCAGTACTTC.

The chain has TRBV3-1 and TRBJ2-5; D not resolved. The V end lost 2 bases, the J end lost 5 bases, and 15 bases lay between the germline ends. The germline CDR1 and CDR2 sequences are LGHDT and YNNKEL (reference sequence). The CDR3 length is 15 residues. CDR3 bases: TGTGCCAGCAGCCAAAACGGACCCCCTGTGGAGACCCAGTACTTC. This encodes CASSQNGPPVETQYF.

This sequence joins TRBV6-1 and TRBJ2-1; TRBD2 is a possible D gene (6 bases). The CDR3 has 14 residues. The V gene's germline CDR1 is MNHNS and CDR2 SASEGT. The germline V and J ends were trimmed by 5 bases and 7 bases, with 15 bases remaining between them. The CDR3 region has the DNA TGTGCCAGCAGTTGGTCTAGCGAGATGAATGAGCAGTTCTTC. Translation: CASSWSSEMNEQFF.